A selection of T cell receptor beta chains follows, all from one sample in a study of T cells in Graves' hyperthyroidism and ophthalmopathy. TCRdb reprocessed the multiplex PCR reads via MiXCR and lists one record per CDR3 protein. Of around 240,000 distinct CDR3 sequences listed, approximately 15% are singletons. Sequenced: blood. The source is a woman aged 40 to 50 with Graves' hyperthyroidism that later progressed to Graves' ophthalmopathy. Each CDR3 is given with its conserved first and last residue. The D gene is left open where the match is weak. Clone sizes are given selectively: once, few, many, or a class where the clone is expanded.

CDR3 DNA,CDR3 protein,J gene,V gene,D gene,clone size
TGTGCCAGCAGTGTTGGGGACACCTACGAGCAGTACTTC,CASSVGDTYEQYF,TRBJ2-7,TRBV6-1,.,few
TGTGCCAGCAGTGAAGCCGAAAGCCAGCCCCAGCATTTT,CASSEAESQPQHF,TRBJ1-5,TRBV2,.,many
TGTGCCAGCAGCGAAACCGGGACAGGGGGTTTGAACACTGAAGCTTTCTTT,CASSETGTGGLNTEAFF,TRBJ1-1,TRBV25-1,TRBD1,.
TGTGCCAGCCGGCCAGCGGACACCGGGGAGCTGTTTTTT,CASRPADTGELFF,TRBJ2-2,TRBV5-6,.,few
TGTGCCAGCAGCCCGTTTTGGTCCCAAGAGACCCAGTACTTC,CASSPFWSQETQYF,TRBJ2-5,TRBV7-2,.,.
TGTGCCATACCGACAGGGCGAACCGGGGAGCTGTTTTTT,CAIPTGRTGELFF,TRBJ2-2,TRBV13,TRBD1,few
TGTGCCATCAGTGAGTCATTAGCGGGAGATAAAAATGAGCAGTTCTTC,CAISESLAGDKNEQFF,TRBJ2-1,TRBV10-3,TRBD2,many
TGTGCCAGCAGCTTAGTAGGGCCTAGCGGGAGATCGGTCAACAGGACCGGGGAGCTGTTTTTT,CASSLVGPSGRSVNRTGELFF,TRBJ2-2,TRBV7-9,TRBD2,few
TGTGCCTGGGCCCGCGGGAGGGCGTCTAATGAGCAGTTCTTC,CAWARGRASNEQFF,TRBJ2-1,TRBV30,TRBD2,many
TGTGCCATCAACGGACCCGGCACCGGGGAGCTGTTTTTT,CAINGPGTGELFF,TRBJ2-2,TRBV10-3,.,many
TGTGCCAGCAGCCCCACCGGGACAGGGGGGGAGACCCAGTACTTC,CASSPTGTGGETQYF,TRBJ2-5,TRBV7-8,TRBD1,many
TGTGCCACCAGCAGAGAGGGGGCCGGGGGCTCCTACAATGAGCAGTTCTTC,CATSREGAGGSYNEQFF,TRBJ2-1,TRBV15,.,many
TGCGCCAGCAGCCAAGGCTTAGCGGAGAGCACAGATTCGCAGTATTTT,CASSQGLAESTDSQYF,TRBJ2-3,TRBV4-1,.,.
TGTGCCAGCAGTCAGACAGGGGGCGCGCGTGAAGCTTTCTTT,CASSQTGGAREAFF,TRBJ1-1,TRBV12-3/TRBV12-4,TRBD1,many
TGCAGTGCTAGAAGGGACCGTGGGATGGACTACGAGCAGTACTTC,CSARRDRGMDYEQYF,TRBJ2-7,TRBV20-1,.,few
.,CASSTSGLAGTNDTDTQYF,TRBJ2-3,TRBV28,.,.
TGCAGTGCTACGGACAGGTGGCGTCTCAATGAGCAGTTCTTC,CSATDRWRLNEQFF,TRBJ2-1,TRBV20-1,TRBD1,many
TGTGCCAGCAGCATACCAACAGGGTACGAGACCCAGTACTTC,CASSIPTGYETQYF,TRBJ2-5,TRBV7-6,.,many
TGTGCCAGCAGCGCGACAGGGGGTACAGATACGCAGTATTTT,CASSATGGTDTQYF,TRBJ2-3,TRBV6-1,TRBD1,many
TGTGCCAGCAGTGAAGGGACTAGTCAGCACAATGAGCAGTTCTTC,CASSEGTSQHNEQFF,TRBJ2-1,TRBV2,TRBD2,.